The entry below gives a single T cell receptor beta chain sequence along with its context. Germline lookup yields CDR1 SGHTA and CDR2 FQGNSA. This CDR3 is 14 amino acids long. Deletions cut 5 bases from V and 6 bases from J, with 16 bases between. This sample was included in a study of blood T cell repertoires in COVID-19. Whole-study context: The United States, Italy and Spain supplied acute and convalescent COVID-19 samples.

TCRdb keeps only in-frame clones here, not all; method: immunoSEQ multiplex PCR. The sample contains roughly 100,000 clones, 85% to 90% of which appear only once. This clonotype originated in a man aged 50 to 60 with active or convalescent COVID-19. The sample was peripheral blood. The chain has TRBV7-2 and TRBJ1-2; D might be TRBD1 (5 bases). The CDR3 reads CASSKRSQGDGYTF. In DNA form, the CDR3 reads TGTGCCAGCAGCAAAAGGTCCCAGGGCGATGGCTACACCTTC.